The sequence of this TCR beta chain was determined in a study of response to subunit inactivated influenza vaccine. Study outcomes and limitations: Authors suggested each seasonal influenza vaccination recruits few new T cells.

The V end lost 0 bases, the J end lost 4 bases, and 13 bases lay between the germline ends. CDR3 size: 16 residues. The germline CDR1 and CDR2 sequences are MNHEY and SVGEGT. As concerns this clonotype: Its antigen is unknown.

TCRdb reanalysed the RT-PCR reads using MiXCR and keeps one entry per CDR3 protein. The data contain approximately 500,000 distinct CDR3 sequences, approximately 12% of them singletons. The origin of this receptor is a man between 45 and 60 years old who received an inactivated influenza vaccine. This chain connects TRBV6-2 or TRBV6-3 to TRBJ2-1; tentative D call: TRBD2 (7 bases). The material sequenced was PBMCs from blood, taken more than 35 days after vaccination. This CDR3 is CASSYSRTRGYNEQFF. In DNA, the CDR3 is TGTGCCAGCAGTTACTCGAGGACTAGGGGGTACAATGAGCAGTTCTTC.